This T cell receptor (beta chain) was retrieved from a study of identical twins. Trimming took 3 bases from V and 14 from J, leaving 21 bases between them. The CDR3 contains 14 residues. Germline V gene lookup returns CDR1 SGDLS and CDR2 YYNGEE. MiXCR, applied by TCRdb to the 5' RACE reads, yields one record per CDR3 protein. The sample carries roughly 150,000 distinct CDR3 sequences, under 4.5% recorded once. In this sample, this clonotype turned up many times. The receptor was isolated from a man aged 18 to 29 in good health. The chain has TRBV9 and TRBJ2-1, with unresolved D. Sequencing was performed on memory T cells sorted from blood. The DNA of the CDR3 is TGTGCCAGCAGCGACGCCGTTGGGCTCCAACGGAAGTTCTTC. This encodes CASSDAVGLQRKFF.